This T cell receptor beta chain appears in the sequencing data of a study of cytomegalovirus exposure and HLA in healthy donors. The table came from immunoSEQ multiplex PCR; TCRdb's copy has only in-frame clones and leaves some out. The repertoire holds 200,000 or so clones, with roughly 84% as singletons. This CDR3 has 16 residues. V shed 0 bases, J shed 3 bases, and the junction held 5 bases outside the gene matches. The germline V gene has CDR1 LGHNA and CDR2 YSLEER. This chain uses TRBV4-3 with TRBJ2-7, with 10 bases that match TRBD2. The sequencing sample was made of PBMCs. The sequence derives from a man between 18 and 35 years old in good health and CMV-seropositive. The CDR3 region has the DNA TGCGCCAGCAGCCAAGATGCTAGCGGGAGAATCTACGAGCAGTACTTC. Encoded protein: CASSQDASGRIYEQYF.